This T cell receptor beta chain was identified in a study of OX40 agonist ivuxolimab in advanced cancers. Looking at the study overall: Patients undergoing dose escalation presented with hepatocellular carcinoma, melanoma, renal cell or head and neck cancer.

CDR3 size: 13 residues. Germline V gives CDR1 SGHKS, CDR2 YYEKEE (reference sequence). V lost 4 bases to trimming and J lost 7 bases, with 11 bases between them. Profiled with immunoSEQ multiplex PCR; TCRdb holds only in-frame clones, not every one. The data show 65,000 to 85,000 clones, approximately 83% seen once. Cycle 7 day 1, cycle 4 day 1, and baseline were the timepoints at which blood was sampled. The specimen comprised CD4+ or CD8+ T cells sorted from blood, sampled in a trial of the OX40 agonist ivuxolimab. The TCR sequence derives from an adult with an advanced solid tumor such as melanoma, head and neck, liver or kidney cancer. The chain combines TRBV5-5 with TRBJ2-2, with D unresolved. As DNA, the CDR3 is TGTGCCAGCAGCCTAAAATCAGGCGGGGAGCTGTTTTTT. Its protein product is CASSLKSGGELFF.